The T cell receptor (beta chain) under discussion was sequenced for a study of blood T cell repertoires in COVID-19. Only in-frame clones appear in the TCRdb table, and some are missing; sequencing was by immunoSEQ multiplex PCR. The sample shows roughly 200,000 clones, around 90% of them seen only once. CDR1 MNHEY and CDR2 SVGAGI come from the germline V gene. The V end lost 4 bases, the J end lost 0 bases, and 13 bases lay between the germline ends. This CDR3 is 15 amino acids long. The sequencing sample was made of PBMCs or T cells enriched from blood (not recorded which). The receptor was derived from a man in his thirties or forties in a cohort exposed to, infected with or recovered from COVID-19 (not recorded which). V and J are TRBV6-5 and TRBJ2-7; D might be TRBD2 (5 bases). The CDR3 sequence is CASSWSRGYSYEQYF. Written as DNA, the CDR3 is TGTGCCAGCAGTTGGTCTCGCGGGTACTCCTACGAGCAGTACTTC.